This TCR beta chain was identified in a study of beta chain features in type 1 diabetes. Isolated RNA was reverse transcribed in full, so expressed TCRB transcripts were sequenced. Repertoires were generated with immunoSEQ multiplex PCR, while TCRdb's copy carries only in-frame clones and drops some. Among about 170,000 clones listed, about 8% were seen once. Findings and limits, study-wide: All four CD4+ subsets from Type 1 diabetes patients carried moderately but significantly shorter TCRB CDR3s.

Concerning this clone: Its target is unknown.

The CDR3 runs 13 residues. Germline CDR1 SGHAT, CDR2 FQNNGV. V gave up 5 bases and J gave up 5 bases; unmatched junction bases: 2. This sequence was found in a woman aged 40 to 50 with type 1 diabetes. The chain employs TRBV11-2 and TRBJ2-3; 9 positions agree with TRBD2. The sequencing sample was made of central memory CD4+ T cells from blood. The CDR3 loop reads CASSAGGKDTQYF. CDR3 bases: TGTGCCAGCAGCGCGGGAGGGAAAGATACGCAGTATTTT.